The rows below give T cell receptor beta chains drawn from one sample of a study of T cells in Graves' hyperthyroidism and ophthalmopathy. TCRdb independently ran MiXCR on the multiplex PCR reads; one entry per CDR3 protein. Of roughly 400,000 distinct CDR3 sequences in the sample, over 13% were seen once. The sample taken for sequencing was blood. These receptors all stem from a man aged 50 to 60 with Graves' ophthalmopathy. Both conserved end residues are part of each CDR3. The D gene is left open where the match is weak. A clone size is listed for some rows: how often the clone was seen (once, few, many), or a class if it is expanded.

>NA|TRBJ2-7|TRBD1|TRBV28
CASSWDSLEQYF
TGTGCCAGCAGCTGGGACAGTTTAGAGCAGTACTTC
>many|TRBJ2-2|NA|TRBV11-2
CASSLVWDNTGELFF
TGTGCCAGCAGCTTAGTTTGGGATAACACCGGGGAGCTGTTTTTT
>many|TRBJ2-7|NA|TRBV30
CAWSAIAYEQYF
TGTGCCTGGAGTGCAATTGCCTACGAGCAGTACTTC
>NA|TRBJ2-5|TRBD2|TRBV20-1
CSARPLGLAGVEQETQYF
TGCAGTGCTAGACCTCTCGGACTAGCGGGAGTAGAACAAGAGACCCAGTACTTC
>many|TRBJ2-1|NA|TRBV6-1
CASSEMVTVYNEQFF
TGTGCCAGCAGTGAAATGGTAACAGTCTACAATGAGCAGTTCTTC
>few|TRBJ2-7|NA|TRBV20-1
CSALNRDKNTYEQYF
TGCAGTGCGTTAAACCGGGACAAAAATACCTACGAGCAGTACTTC
>many|TRBJ2-1|NA|TRBV12-5
CASGLGTSSNEQFF
TGTGCTAGTGGTTTGGGTACTAGTTCAAATGAGCAGTTCTTC
>many|TRBJ2-5|NA|TRBV18
CASSSMAQETQYF
TGTGCCAGCTCATCGATGGCGCAAGAGACCCAGTACTTC
>NA|TRBJ1-2|TRBD1|TRBV19
CASSILGQDPGYTF
TGTGCCAGTAGTATTCTGGGACAGGACCCTGGCTACACCTTC
>few|TRBJ2-7|NA|TRBV19
CASSSSTEQYF
TGTGCCAGTAGCTCCTCGACCGAGCAGTACTTC
>many|TRBJ2-1|TRBD1|TRBV5-1
CASSSQGAPPVNEQFF
TGCGCCAGCAGCTCACAGGGGGCACCCCCTGTCAATGAGCAGTTCTTC
>NA|TRBJ2-1|NA|TRBV29-1
CSVPPDSGAYGEQFF
TGCAGCGTCCCCCCCGACTCAGGGGCCTATGGTGAGCAGTTCTTC
>NA|TRBJ2-5|TRBD2|TRBV4-1
CPSSQVGLAGGRGTQYF
TGCCCCAGCAGCCAAGTAGGGCTAGCGGGAGGCCGGGGGACCCAGTACTTC
>NA|TRBJ2-3|TRBD2|TRBV9
CASSVGAGGPADTQYF
TGTGCCAGCAGCGTAGGGGCGGGAGGCCCCGCAGATACGCAGTATTTT
>few|TRBJ1-5|TRBD1|TRBV2
CASKDRDLSNQPQHF
TGTGCCAGCAAAGACAGGGACCTTAGCAATCAGCCCCAGCATTTT
>NA|TRBJ1-2|TRBD1|TRBV7-9
CASSLWDSYGYTF
TGTGCCAGCAGCCTTTGGGACAGTTATGGCTACACCTTC
>many|TRBJ2-5|NA|TRBV2
CASRRETQYF
TGTGCCAGCAGACGAGAGACCCAGTACTTC